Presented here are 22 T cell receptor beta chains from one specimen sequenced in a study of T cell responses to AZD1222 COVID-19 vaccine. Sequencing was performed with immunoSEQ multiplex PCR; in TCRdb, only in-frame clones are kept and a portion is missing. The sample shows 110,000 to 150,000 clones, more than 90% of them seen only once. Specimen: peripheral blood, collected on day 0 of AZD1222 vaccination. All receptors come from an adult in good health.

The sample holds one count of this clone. The CDR3 here is CASSLVPFFEQFF. The DNA of the CDR3 is TGTGCCAGCAGCTTAGTTCCCTTTTTTGAGCAGTTCTTC. The chain joins TRBV11-2 to TRBJ2-1; D is unclear. Trimming took 1 base from V and 9 from J, leaving 10 bases between them. Germline CDR1 SGHAT, CDR2 FQNNGV. The CDR3 extends over 13 amino acids.

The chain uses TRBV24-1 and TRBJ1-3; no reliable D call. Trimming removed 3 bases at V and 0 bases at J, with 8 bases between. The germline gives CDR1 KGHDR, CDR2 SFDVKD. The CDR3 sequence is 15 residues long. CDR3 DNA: TGTGCCACCAGTGATCCCGCAGGCTCTGGAAACACCATATATTTT. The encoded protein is CATSDPAGSGNTIYF.

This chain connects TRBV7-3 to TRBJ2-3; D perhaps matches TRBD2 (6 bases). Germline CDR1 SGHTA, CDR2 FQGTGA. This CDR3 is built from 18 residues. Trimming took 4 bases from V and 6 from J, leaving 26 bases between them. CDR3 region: CASSSHAGGAAEGDTQYF. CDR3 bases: TGTGCCAGCAGCTCCCATGCTGGAGGGGCCGCCGAAGGTGATACGCAGTATTTT.

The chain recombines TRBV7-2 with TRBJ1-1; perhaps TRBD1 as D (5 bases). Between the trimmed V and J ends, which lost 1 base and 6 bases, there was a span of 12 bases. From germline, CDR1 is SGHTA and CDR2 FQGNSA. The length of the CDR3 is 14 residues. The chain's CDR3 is CASSLVNRRSEAFF. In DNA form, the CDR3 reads TGTGCCAGCAGCTTAGTGAACAGGCGCTCTGAAGCTTTCTTT.

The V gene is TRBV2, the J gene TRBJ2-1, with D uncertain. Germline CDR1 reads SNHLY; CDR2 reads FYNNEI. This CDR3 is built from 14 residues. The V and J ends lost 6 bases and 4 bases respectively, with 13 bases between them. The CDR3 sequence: CASRALGRYNEQFF. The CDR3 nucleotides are TGTGCCAGCAGGGCCCTTGGCCGATACAATGAGCAGTTCTTC.

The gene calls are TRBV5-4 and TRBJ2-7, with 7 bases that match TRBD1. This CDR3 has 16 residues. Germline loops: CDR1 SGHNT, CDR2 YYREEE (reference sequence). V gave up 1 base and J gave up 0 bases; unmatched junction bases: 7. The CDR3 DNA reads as TGTGCCAGCAGCTTGCCTTCCAGGACAGGCTCCTACGAGCAGTACTTC. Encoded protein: CASSLPSRTGSYEQYF.

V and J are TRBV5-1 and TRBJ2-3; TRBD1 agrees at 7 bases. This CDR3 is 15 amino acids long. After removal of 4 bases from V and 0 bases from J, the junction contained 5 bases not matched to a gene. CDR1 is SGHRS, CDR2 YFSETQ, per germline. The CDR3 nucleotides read TGCGCCAGCAGCCGACAGGGAACTAGCACAGATACGCAGTATTTT. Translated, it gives CASSRQGTSTDTQYF. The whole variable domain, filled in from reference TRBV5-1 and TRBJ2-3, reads KAGVTQTPRYLIKTRGQQVTLSCSPISGHRSVSWYQQTPGQGLQFLFEYFSETQRNKGNFPGRFSGRQFSNSRSEMNVSTLELGDSALYLCASSRQGTSTDTQYFGPGTRLTVL.

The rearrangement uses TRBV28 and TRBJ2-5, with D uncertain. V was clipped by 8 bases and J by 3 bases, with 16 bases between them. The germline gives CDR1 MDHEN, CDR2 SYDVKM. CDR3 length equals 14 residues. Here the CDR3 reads CASGDGRNEETQYF. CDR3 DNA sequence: TGTGCCAGCGGGGATGGGCGGAATGAAGAGACCCAGTACTTC.

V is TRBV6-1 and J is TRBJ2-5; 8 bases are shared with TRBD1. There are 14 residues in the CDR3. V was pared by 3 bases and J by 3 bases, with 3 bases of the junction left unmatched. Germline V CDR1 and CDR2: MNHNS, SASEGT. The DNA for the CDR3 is TGTGCCAGCAGTGAGCAGACAGGGGAAGAGACCCAGTACTTC. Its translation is CASSEQTGEETQYF.

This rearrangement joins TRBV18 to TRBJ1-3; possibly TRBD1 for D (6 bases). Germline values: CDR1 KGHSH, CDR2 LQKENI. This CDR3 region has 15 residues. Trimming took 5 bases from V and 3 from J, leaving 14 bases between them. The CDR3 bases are TGTGCCAGCTCATTCGAACGGGGGCTTGGAAACACCATATATTTT. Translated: CASSFERGLGNTIYF.

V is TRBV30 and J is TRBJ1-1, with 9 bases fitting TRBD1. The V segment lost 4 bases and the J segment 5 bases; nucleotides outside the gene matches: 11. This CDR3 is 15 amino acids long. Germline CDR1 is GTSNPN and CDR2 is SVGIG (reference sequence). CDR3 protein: CAWTRFGTGRTEAFF. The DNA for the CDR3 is TGTGCCTGGACCCGATTTGGGACAGGGCGGACTGAAGCTTTCTTT. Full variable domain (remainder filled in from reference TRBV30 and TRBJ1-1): SQTIHQWPATLVQPVGSPLSLECTVEGTSNPNLYWYRQAAGRGLQLLFYSVGIGQISSEVPQNLSASRPQDRQFILSSKKLLLSDSGFYLCAWTRFGTGRTEAFFGQGTRLTVV.

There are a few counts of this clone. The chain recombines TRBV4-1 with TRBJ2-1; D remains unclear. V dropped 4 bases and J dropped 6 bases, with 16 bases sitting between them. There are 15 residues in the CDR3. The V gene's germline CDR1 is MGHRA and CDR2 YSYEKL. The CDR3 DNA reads TGCGCCAGCAGCCTTTTCTTTACAGCAGCCAATGAGCAGTTCTTC. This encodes CASSLFFTAANEQFF.

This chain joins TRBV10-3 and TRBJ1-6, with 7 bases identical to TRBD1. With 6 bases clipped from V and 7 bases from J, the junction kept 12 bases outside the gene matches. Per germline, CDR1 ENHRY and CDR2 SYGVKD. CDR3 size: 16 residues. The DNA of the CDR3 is TGTGCCATCAGCCCTTTTGTAGGGGGCGTAAATTCACCCCTCCACTTT. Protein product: CAISPFVGGVNSPLHF.

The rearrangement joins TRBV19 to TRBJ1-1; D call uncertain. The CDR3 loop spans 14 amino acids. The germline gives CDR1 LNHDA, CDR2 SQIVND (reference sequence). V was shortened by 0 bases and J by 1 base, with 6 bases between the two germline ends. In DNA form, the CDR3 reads TGTGCCAGTAGTATAGATTGGGGGAACACTGAAGCTTTCTTT. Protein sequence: CASSIDWGNTEAFF.

CDR3 nucleotide sequence: TGTGCCATCGGAGCAGGGTCAACTAATGAAAAACTGTTTTTT. It is translated as CAIGAGSTNEKLFF. The rearrangement uses TRBV10-3 and TRBJ1-4; a weak D match, TRBD1 (5 bases). Trimming removed 8 bases at V and 0 bases at J, with 10 bases between. This CDR3 spans 14 amino acids. The germline gives CDR1 ENHRY, CDR2 SYGVKD.

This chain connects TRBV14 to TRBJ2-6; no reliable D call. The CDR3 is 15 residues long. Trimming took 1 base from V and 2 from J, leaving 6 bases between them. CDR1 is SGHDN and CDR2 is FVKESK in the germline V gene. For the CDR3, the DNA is TGTGCCAGCAGCCAAGGGGCTGCTGGGGCCAACGTCCTGACTTTC. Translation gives CASSQGAAGANVLTF.

This CDR3 is CAAQGPYEQYF. Written as DNA, the CDR3 is TGTGCCGCACAGGGCCCCTACGAGCAGTACTTC. This chain connects TRBV30 to TRBJ2-7, with D possibly TRBD1 on 6 matching bases. Germline V gives CDR1 GTSNPN, CDR2 SVGIG (reference sequence). The CDR3 totals 11 residues. The V gene lost 8 bases and the J gene lost 2 bases, with 10 bases spanning the gap.

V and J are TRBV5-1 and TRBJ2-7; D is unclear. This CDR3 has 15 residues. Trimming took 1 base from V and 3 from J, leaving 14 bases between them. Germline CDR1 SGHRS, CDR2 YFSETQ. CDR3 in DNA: TGCGCCAGCAGCTTGTTTTACGGGCAAGACTACGAGCAGTACTTC. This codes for CASSLFYGQDYEQYF.

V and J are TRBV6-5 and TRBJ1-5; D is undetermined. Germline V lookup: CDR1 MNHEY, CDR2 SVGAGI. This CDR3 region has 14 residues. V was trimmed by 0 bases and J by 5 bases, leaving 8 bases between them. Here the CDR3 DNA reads TGTGCCAGCAGTTACTCGAGAGGAGATCAGCCCCAGCATTTT. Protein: CASSYSRGDQPQHF.

The CDR3 sequence: CASSPRERLYGYTF. In DNA, the CDR3 is TGTGCCAGCAGCCCGCGGGAGCGCCTCTATGGCTACACCTTC. V is TRBV9 and J is TRBJ1-2, with D unclear. V was trimmed by 4 bases and J by 4 bases, leaving 14 bases between them. There are 14 residues in the CDR3. Germline V CDR1 and CDR2: SGDLS, YYNGEE.

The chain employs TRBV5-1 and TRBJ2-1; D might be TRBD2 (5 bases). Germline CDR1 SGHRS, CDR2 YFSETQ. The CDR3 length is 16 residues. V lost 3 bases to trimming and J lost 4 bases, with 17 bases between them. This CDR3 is CASSSAPSRPYNEQFF. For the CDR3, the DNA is TGCGCCAGCAGCTCGGCTCCTAGCAGACCGTACAATGAGCAGTTCTTC.

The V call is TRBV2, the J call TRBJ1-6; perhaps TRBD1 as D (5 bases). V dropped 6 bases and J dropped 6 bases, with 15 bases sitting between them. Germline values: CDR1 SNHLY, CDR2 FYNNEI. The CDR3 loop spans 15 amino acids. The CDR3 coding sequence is TGTGCCAGCAGGGTACGCCAGGGATTTAATTCACCCCTCCACTTT. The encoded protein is CASRVRQGFNSPLHF.